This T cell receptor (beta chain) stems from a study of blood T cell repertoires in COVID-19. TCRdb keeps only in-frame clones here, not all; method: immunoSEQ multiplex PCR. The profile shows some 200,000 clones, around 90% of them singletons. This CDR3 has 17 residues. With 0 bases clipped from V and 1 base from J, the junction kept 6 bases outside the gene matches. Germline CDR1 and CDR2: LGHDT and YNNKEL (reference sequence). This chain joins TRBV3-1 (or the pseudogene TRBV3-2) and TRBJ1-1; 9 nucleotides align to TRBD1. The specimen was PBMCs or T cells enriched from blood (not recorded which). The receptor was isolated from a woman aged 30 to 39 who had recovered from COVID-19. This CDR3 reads CASSQDVQGAGNTEAFF. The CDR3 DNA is TGTGCCAGCAGCCAAGATGTACAGGGGGCAGGGAACACTGAAGCTTTCTTT.